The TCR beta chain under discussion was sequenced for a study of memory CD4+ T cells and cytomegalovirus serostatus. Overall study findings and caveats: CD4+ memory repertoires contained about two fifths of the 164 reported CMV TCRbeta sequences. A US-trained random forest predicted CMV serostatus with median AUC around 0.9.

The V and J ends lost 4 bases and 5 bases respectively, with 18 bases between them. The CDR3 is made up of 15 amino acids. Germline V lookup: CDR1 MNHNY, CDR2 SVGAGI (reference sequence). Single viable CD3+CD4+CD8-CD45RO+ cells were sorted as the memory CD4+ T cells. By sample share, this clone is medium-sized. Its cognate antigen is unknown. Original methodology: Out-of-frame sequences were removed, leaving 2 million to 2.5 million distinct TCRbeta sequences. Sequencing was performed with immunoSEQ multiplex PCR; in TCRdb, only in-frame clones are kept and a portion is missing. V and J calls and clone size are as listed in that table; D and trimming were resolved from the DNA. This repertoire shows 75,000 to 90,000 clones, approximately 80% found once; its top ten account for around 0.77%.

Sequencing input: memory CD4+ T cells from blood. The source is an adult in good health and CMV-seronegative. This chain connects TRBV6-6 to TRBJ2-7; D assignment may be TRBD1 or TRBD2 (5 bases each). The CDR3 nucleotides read TGTGCCAGCAGTTCGACTCAAGGGACGCCACACGAGCAGTACTTC. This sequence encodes CASSSTQGTPHEQYF.